These 23 T cell receptor beta chains were sequenced from one sample in a study of OX40 agonist ivuxolimab in advanced cancers. TCRdb's copy holds only in-frame clones and misses some; the assay was immunoSEQ multiplex PCR. This sample has about 82,000 clones, with over 75% found just once. Source: CD4+ or CD8+ T cells sorted from blood, taken in a trial of the OX40 agonist ivuxolimab. These receptors originate from an adult with an advanced solid tumor such as melanoma, head and neck, liver or kidney cancer.

The chain is built from TRBV5-1 and TRBJ2-1; D gene unclear. This CDR3 is 12 amino acids long. Trimming took off 5 bases at V and 12 bases at J, with 15 bases between the two ends. Germline V CDR1 and CDR2: SGHRS, YFSETQ. The DNA for the CDR3 is TGCGCCAGCAGTTACCCATCAATCGTGCAGTTCTTC. Translation gives CASSYPSIVQFF.

The chain couples TRBV28 to TRBJ2-1, with D perhaps TRBD2 (5 bases). The CDR3 sequence is 12 residues long. CDR1 and CDR2 from the germline V gene are MDHEN and SYDVKM. V was clipped by 7 bases and J by 9 bases, with 13 bases between them. CDR3 sequence (DNA): TGTGCCAGCACCCAGAGGGATAGTGAGCAGTTCTTC. The encoded protein is CASTQRDSEQFF.

Only a few counts were recorded for this clone. The chain has TRBV19 and TRBJ1-2; D not resolved. Germline V gives CDR1 LNHDA, CDR2 SQIVND (reference sequence). V lost 7 bases, J lost 0 bases, and 9 bases lay in between. The CDR3 is 13 amino acids. CDR3 coding DNA: TGTGCCAGTACCCGGGGAACTAACTATGGCTACACCTTC. Residues: CASTRGTNYGYTF.

The V gene is TRBV7-2, the J gene TRBJ1-2; 11 nucleotides agree with TRBD1. With V trimmed by 3 bases and J by 7 bases, 7 bases remained unmatched. The length of the CDR3 is 15 residues. CDR1 and CDR2 (germline): SGHTA, FQGNSA. In DNA, the CDR3 is TGTGCCAGCAGCTTCGGGGACAGGGGGTTCTTTGGCTACACCTTC. Its translation is CASSFGDRGFFGYTF.

CDR3 coding DNA: TGCGCCAGCAACGTAGCGGGAGGGCTCGGGAATGAGCAGTTCTTC. This gives the protein CASNVAGGLGNEQFF. This sequence joins TRBV5-1 and TRBJ2-1; 11 positions match TRBD2. The CDR3 totals 15 residues. V was clipped by 6 bases and J by 7 bases; unmatched bases: 9. Germline V gives CDR1 SGHRS, CDR2 YFSETQ. Drawing the rest from reference TRBV5-1 and TRBJ2-1, the complete variable domain is KAGVTQTPRYLIKTRGQQVTLSCSPISGHRSVSWYQQTPGQGLQFLFEYFSETQRNKGNFPGRFSGRQFSNSRSEMNVSTLELGDSALYLCASNVAGGLGNEQFFGPGTRLTVL.

The chain couples TRBV2 to TRBJ2-2, with 9 nucleotides matching TRBD2. The CDR3 is 16 residues long. CDR1 is SNHLY, CDR2 FYNNEI, per germline. Trimming at V came to 1 base and at J to 6 bases, leaving 6 bases not matched to a gene. The CDR3 reads CASSEESGRFSGELFF. In nucleotides, the CDR3 is TGTGCCAGCAGTGAAGAGAGCGGGAGGTTTTCCGGGGAGCTGTTTTTT.

The V call is TRBV6-4, the J call TRBJ1-5; D gene ambiguous. The CDR3 consists of 13 residues. CDR1 and CDR2 (germline): MRHNA, SNTAGT. Trimming took off 5 bases at V and 4 bases at J, with 9 bases between the two ends. The CDR3 is CASSQEVNQPQHF. CDR3 in DNA: TGTGCCAGCAGTCAAGAAGTAAATCAGCCCCAGCATTTT.

The V call is TRBV27, the J call TRBJ2-1; D possibly corresponds to TRBD2 (6 bases). The CDR3 consists of 15 residues. CDR1 MNHEY and CDR2 SMNVEV come from the germline V gene (reference sequence). V was trimmed by 4 bases and J by 5 bases, leaving 15 bases between them. The CDR3 reads CASSSGGTSNNEQFF. Here the CDR3 DNA reads TGTGCCAGCAGTTCTGGCGGGACTTCAAACAATGAGCAGTTCTTC.

This clone was seen a single time. The rearrangement uses TRBV9 and TRBJ2-1, with no clear D. CDR1 and CDR2 (germline): SGDLS, YYNGEE. CDR3 length: 13 amino acids. V lost 4 bases, J lost 2 bases, and 7 bases lay in between. This CDR3 reads CASSLLPYNEQFF. In DNA, the CDR3 is TGTGCCAGCAGCCTGCTCCCCTACAATGAGCAGTTCTTC. Based on the CDR3 plus reference TRBV9 and TRBJ2-1, the full variable domain is DSGVTQTPKHLITATGQRVTLRCSPRSGDLSVYWYQQSLDQGLQFLIQYYNGEERAKGNILERFSAQQFPDLHSELNLSSLELGDSALYFCASSLLPYNEQFFGPGTRLTVL.

The CDR3: CASSQDVLITEAFF. Here the CDR3 DNA reads TGCGCCAGCAGCCAAGATGTTCTGATCACTGAAGCTTTCTTT. The chain has TRBV4-3 and TRBJ1-1; D unresolved. Trimming shortened V by 0 bases and J by 4 bases, and 9 bases separated the two germline ends. This CDR3 region has 14 residues. Germline CDR1 reads LGHNA; CDR2 reads YSLEER.

The chain recombines TRBV27 with TRBJ2-7; a possible D gene is TRBD1 (5 bases). This CDR3 region has 14 residues. Germline V gene data show CDR1 as MNHEY and CDR2 as SMNVEV (reference sequence). V lost 2 bases and J lost 2, with 10 bases in between. CDR3 residues: CASSLSRAAYEQYF. DNA for the CDR3: TGTGCCAGCAGTTTAAGCAGGGCAGCCTACGAGCAGTACTTC.

The chain carries TRBV28 and TRBJ1-4; D perhaps matches TRBD1 (6 bases). From germline, CDR1 is MDHEN and CDR2 SYDVKM. Trimming stripped 8 bases from V and 8 bases from J, with 18 bases between. The CDR3 sequence is 14 residues long. DNA of the CDR3: TGTGCCAGCGAAGCAGGGGTTCCCGGAGAAAAACTGTTTTTT. It yields the protein CASEAGVPGEKLFF. The complete variable domain, with remaining parts taken from reference TRBV28 and TRBJ1-4, reads DVKVTQSSRYLVKRTGEKVFLECVQDMDHENMFWYRQDPGLGLRLIYFSYDVKMKEKGDIPEGYSVSREKKERFSLILESASTNQTSMYLCASEAGVPGEKLFFGSGTQLSVL.

This clone was seen a single time. The chain is built from TRBV5-5 and TRBJ1-1, with D tentatively TRBD1 (5 bases). Germline values: CDR1 SGHKS, CDR2 YYEKEE (reference sequence). This CDR3 region has 18 residues. Trimming left V 2 bases short and J 0 bases short, with 20 bases between. The CDR3 DNA follows: TGTGCCAGCAGCTTAGGCGGGGGACTGGGTCTTATGAACACTGAAGCTTTCTTT. This encodes CASSLGGGLGLMNTEAFF.

The chain joins TRBV30 to TRBJ2-2; a possible D gene is TRBD2 (5 bases). The CDR3 contains 15 residues. V was cut by 5 bases and J by 5 bases, with 18 bases left in between. Germline assignment: CDR1 GTSNPN and CDR2 SVGIG (reference sequence). The CDR3 region is CAWVNRVAGTGELFF. DNA for the CDR3: TGTGCCTGGGTGAACCGGGTCGCGGGTACCGGGGAGCTGTTTTTT.

The chain carries TRBV7-9 and TRBJ2-7; D possibly uses TRBD1 or TRBD2 (5 bases each). Trimming cost V 4 bases and J 7 bases, with 20 bases left between them. CDR1 and CDR2 from the germline V gene are SEHNR and FQNEAQ (reference sequence). The length of the CDR3 is 15 residues. CDR3 sequence reads: CASSSGTGPGQEQYF. CDR3 coding DNA: TGTGCCAGCAGCTCAGGCACCGGCCCGGGGCAAGAGCAGTACTTC.

This chain uses TRBV29-1 with TRBJ1-3; D remains unclear. Trimming removed 3 bases from V and 1 base from J, with 4 bases in between. Germline lookup yields CDR1 SQVTM and CDR2 ANQGSEA. The CDR3 is 12 amino acids. The CDR3 DNA sequence: TGCAGCGTTGAGGTATCTGGAAACACCATATATTTT. This encodes CSVEVSGNTIYF.

The V gene is TRBV7-9, the J gene TRBJ1-2, with 7 bases matching TRBD1. The CDR3 totals 16 residues. With 0 bases clipped from V and 2 bases from J, the junction kept 6 bases outside the gene matches. The germline gives CDR1 SEHNR, CDR2 FQNEAQ (reference sequence). The CDR3 DNA reads as TGTGCCAGCAGCTTAGCGGCCCAACAGGGGAACTATGGCTACACCTTC. Residues: CASSLAAQQGNYGYTF.

The chain carries TRBV7-9 and TRBJ2-5; D might be TRBD1 (6 bases). CDR1 and CDR2 from the germline V gene are SEHNR and FQNEAQ (reference sequence). CDR3 size: 13 residues. The V end lost 3 bases, the J end lost 5 bases, and 10 bases lay between the germline ends. The CDR3 region is CASSLGAVETQYF. DNA for the CDR3: TGTGCCAGCAGCTTGGGGGCAGTCGAGACCCAGTACTTC.

The genes are TRBV6-6 and TRBJ1-5; D might be TRBD1 (5 bases). This CDR3 region has 14 residues. Trimming stripped 5 bases from V and 4 bases from J, with 12 bases between. Germline lookup yields CDR1 MNHNY and CDR2 SVGAGI (reference sequence). For the CDR3, the DNA is TGTGCCAGCAGTCTCCCCGGGGCTAATCAGCCCCAGCATTTT. It specifies CASSLPGANQPQHF.

V is TRBV19 and J is TRBJ2-7; D gene ambiguous. CDR1 and CDR2 (germline): LNHDA, SQIVND (reference sequence). The CDR3 loop spans 13 amino acids. With 4 bases removed from V and 2 bases from J, the gap between germline ends came to 9 bases. The DNA for the CDR3 is TGTGCCAGTAGTAGGGAAGTTCCCTACGAGCAGTACTTC. Its protein is CASSREVPYEQYF.

The chain has TRBV27 and TRBJ2-1; D remains ambiguous. The CDR3 is 12 amino acids. Germline CDR1 reads MNHEY; CDR2 reads SMNVEV (reference sequence). The V end was cut by 6 bases, the J end by 8 bases, with 11 bases between. CDR3 DNA sequence: TGTGCCAGCAGACGAAGGGTCCATGAGCAGTTCTTC. Its translation: CASRRRVHEQFF.

The chain employs TRBV18 and TRBJ2-5; no clear D. Trimming took off 3 bases at V and 5 bases at J, with 10 bases between the two ends. The CDR3 has 13 residues. Looked up from germline, CDR1 is KGHSH and CDR2 is LQKENI. CDR3 in DNA: TGTGCCAGCTCACCCCGGACCTGGGAGACCCAGTACTTC. It yields the protein CASSPRTWETQYF.

This clone occurred a few times. The CDR3 protein is CASSSGLKLAGEPDTQYF. CDR3 nucleotides: TGCGCCAGCAGCTCGGGCCTGAAACTAGCGGGAGAGCCAGATACGCAGTATTTT. The chain joins TRBV5-1 to TRBJ2-3; 11 positions match TRBD2. CDR1 is SGHRS and CDR2 is YFSETQ in the germline V gene. The CDR3 length is 18 residues. With 3 bases clipped from V and 4 bases from J, the junction kept 13 bases outside the gene matches.